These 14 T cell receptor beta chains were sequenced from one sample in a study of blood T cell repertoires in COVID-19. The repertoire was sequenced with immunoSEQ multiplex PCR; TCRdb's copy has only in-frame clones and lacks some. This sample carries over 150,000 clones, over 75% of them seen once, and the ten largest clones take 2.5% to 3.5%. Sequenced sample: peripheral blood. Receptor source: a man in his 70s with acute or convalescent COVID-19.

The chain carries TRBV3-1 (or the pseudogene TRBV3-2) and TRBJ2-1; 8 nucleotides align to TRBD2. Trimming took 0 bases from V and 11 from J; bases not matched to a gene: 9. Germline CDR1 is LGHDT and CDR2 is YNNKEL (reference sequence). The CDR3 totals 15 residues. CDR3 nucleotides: TGTGCCAGCAGCCAAGATCTTCCCCGGACTAGCCAGCAGTTCTTC. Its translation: CASSQDLPRTSQQFF.

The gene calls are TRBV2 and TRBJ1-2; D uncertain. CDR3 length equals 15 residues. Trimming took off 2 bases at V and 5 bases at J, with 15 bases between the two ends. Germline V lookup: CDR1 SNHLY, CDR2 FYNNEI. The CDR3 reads CASSERRESGYGYTF. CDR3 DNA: TGTGCCAGCAGTGAAAGGAGGGAAAGCGGGTATGGCTACACCTTC. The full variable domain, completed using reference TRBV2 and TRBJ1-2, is EPEVTQTPSHQVTQMGQEVILRCVPISNHLYFYWYRQILGQKVEFLVSFYNNEISEKSEIFDDQFSVERPDGSNFTLKIRSTKLEDSAMYFCASSERRESGYGYTFGSGTRLTVV.

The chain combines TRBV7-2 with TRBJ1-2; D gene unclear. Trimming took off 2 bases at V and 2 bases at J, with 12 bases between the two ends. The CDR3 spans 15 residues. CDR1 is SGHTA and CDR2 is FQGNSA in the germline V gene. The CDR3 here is CASSLSRSLNYGYTF. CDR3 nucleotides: TGTGCCAGCAGCTTATCACGGTCTTTAAACTATGGCTACACCTTC.

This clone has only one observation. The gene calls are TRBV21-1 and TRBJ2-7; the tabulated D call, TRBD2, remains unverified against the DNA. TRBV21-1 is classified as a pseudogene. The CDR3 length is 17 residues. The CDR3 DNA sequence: TGTGCCAGCAGCAAAGATGGTAAAAAACTAACGGGGGGCGCCTGGTACTTC. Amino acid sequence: CASSKDGKKLTGGAWYF.

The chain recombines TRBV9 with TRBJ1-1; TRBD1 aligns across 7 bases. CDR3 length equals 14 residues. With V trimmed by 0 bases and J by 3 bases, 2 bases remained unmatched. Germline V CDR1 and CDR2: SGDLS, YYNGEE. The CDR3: CASSVAGTDTEAFF. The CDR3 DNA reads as TGTGCCAGCAGCGTAGCTGGGACAGACACTGAAGCTTTCTTT.

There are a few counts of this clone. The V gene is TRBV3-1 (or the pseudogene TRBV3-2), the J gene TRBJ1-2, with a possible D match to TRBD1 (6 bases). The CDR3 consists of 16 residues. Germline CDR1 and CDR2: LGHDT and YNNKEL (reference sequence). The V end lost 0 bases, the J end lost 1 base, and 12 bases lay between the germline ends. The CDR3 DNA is TGTGCCAGCAGCCAAGATAGGGGGGGACTTAACTATGGCTACACCTTC. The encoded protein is CASSQDRGGLNYGYTF.

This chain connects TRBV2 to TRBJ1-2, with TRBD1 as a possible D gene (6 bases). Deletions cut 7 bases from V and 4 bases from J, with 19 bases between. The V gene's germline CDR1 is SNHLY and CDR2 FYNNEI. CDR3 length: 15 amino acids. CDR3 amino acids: CASKKKTGDPYGYTF. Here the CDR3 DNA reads TGTGCCAGCAAGAAAAAGACAGGCGACCCCTATGGCTACACCTTC.

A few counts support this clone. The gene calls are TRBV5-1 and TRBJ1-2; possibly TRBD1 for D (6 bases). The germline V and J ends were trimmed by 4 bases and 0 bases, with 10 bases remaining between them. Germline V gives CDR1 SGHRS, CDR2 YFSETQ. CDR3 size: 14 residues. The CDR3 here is CASSARQANYGYTF. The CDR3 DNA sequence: TGCGCCAGCAGCGCCCGACAGGCTAACTATGGCTACACCTTC.

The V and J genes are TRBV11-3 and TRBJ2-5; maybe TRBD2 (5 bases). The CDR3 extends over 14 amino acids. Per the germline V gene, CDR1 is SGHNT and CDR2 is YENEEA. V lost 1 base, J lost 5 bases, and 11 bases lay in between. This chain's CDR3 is CASSLGGSHETQYF. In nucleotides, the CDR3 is TGTGCCAGCAGCTTAGGAGGGAGCCATGAGACCCAGTACTTC.

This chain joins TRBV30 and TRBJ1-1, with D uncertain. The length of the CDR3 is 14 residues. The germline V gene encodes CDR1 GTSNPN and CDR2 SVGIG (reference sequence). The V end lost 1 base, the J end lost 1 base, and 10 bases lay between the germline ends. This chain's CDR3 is CAWSAFAQNTEAFF. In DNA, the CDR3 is TGTGCCTGGAGTGCCTTTGCACAGAACACTGAAGCTTTCTTT. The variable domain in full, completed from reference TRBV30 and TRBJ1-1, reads SQTIHQWPATLVQPVGSPLSLECTVEGTSNPNLYWYRQAAGRGLQLLFYSVGIGQISSEVPQNLSASRPQDRQFILSSKKLLLSDSGFYLCAWSAFAQNTEAFFGQGTRLTVV.

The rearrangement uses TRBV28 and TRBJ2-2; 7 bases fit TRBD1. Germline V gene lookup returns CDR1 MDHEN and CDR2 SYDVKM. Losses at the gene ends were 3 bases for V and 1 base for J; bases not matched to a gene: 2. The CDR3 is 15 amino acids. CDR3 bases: TGTGCCAGCAGTTTCTGGACAGGGAACACCGGGGAGCTGTTTTTT. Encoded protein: CASSFWTGNTGELFF.

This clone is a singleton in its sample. Here the CDR3 reads CASSGGQALSYNEQFF. CDR3 DNA sequence: TGCGCCAGCAGCGGGGGACAGGCCCTCTCCTACAATGAGCAGTTCTTC. This chain uses TRBV5-1 with TRBJ2-1; 8 bases are a match to TRBD1. This CDR3 has 16 residues. From germline, CDR1 is SGHRS and CDR2 YFSETQ. V dropped 4 bases and J dropped 0; count of bases not matched to a gene: 6.

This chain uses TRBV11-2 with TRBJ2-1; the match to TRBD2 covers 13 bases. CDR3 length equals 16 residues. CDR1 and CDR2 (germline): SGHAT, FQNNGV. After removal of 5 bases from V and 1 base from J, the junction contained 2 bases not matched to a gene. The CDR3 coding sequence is TGTGCCAGCAGCCCGGGACTAGCGGGATCCTACAATGAGCAGTTCTTC. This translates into CASSPGLAGSYNEQFF.

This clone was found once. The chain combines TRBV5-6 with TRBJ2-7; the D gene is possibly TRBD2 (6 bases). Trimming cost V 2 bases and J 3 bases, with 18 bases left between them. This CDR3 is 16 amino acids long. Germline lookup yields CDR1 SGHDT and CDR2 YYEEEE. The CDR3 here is CASSFAGRGGDYEQYF. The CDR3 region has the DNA TGTGCCAGCAGCTTCGCGGGTCGCGGAGGGGACTACGAGCAGTACTTC.